This TCR beta chain was retrieved from a study of OX40 agonist ivuxolimab in advanced cancers. Study context: Clinicians treated patients with ivuxolimab, an agonistic anti-OX40 (CD134) antibody. Patients undergoing dose escalation presented with hepatocellular carcinoma, melanoma, renal cell or head and neck cancer.

On this clone itself: Antigen: not known.

Germline CDR1 is KGHSH and CDR2 is LQKENI. This CDR3 is built from 16 residues. V lost 1 base to trimming and J lost 3 bases; unmatched junction nucleotides: 6. Findings and caveats of the study: With doses of 0.1-3.0 mg/kg, partial responders showed among the lowest clonal expansion. At 0.1 to 3.0 mg/kg and by week 6, CD4+ and CD8+ T cells in the blood had expanded clonally.

The repertoire was sequenced with immunoSEQ multiplex PCR; TCRdb's copy has only in-frame clones and lacks some. The sample records some 67,000 clones, 88% being singletons. V gene TRBV18 combines with J gene TRBJ2-1; 7 nucleotides agree with TRBD1. This sequence originates from an adult with an advanced solid tumor such as melanoma, head and neck, liver or kidney cancer. Sequencing was performed on CD4+ or CD8+ T cells sorted from blood, taken in a trial of the OX40 agonist ivuxolimab. CDR3: CASSPLPGTVYNEQFF. Here the CDR3 DNA reads TGTGCCAGCTCACCACTACCCGGGACAGTCTACAATGAGCAGTTCTTC.